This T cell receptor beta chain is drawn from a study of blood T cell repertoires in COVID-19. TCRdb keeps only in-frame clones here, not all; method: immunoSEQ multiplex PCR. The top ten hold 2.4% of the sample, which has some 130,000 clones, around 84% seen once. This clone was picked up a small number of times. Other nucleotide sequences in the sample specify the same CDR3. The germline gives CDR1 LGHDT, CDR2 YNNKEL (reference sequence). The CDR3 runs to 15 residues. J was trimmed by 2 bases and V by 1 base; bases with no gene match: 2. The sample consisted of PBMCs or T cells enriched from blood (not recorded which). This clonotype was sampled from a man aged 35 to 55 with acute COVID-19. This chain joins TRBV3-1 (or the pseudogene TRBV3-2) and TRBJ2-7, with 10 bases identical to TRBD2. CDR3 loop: CASSQGSGGAYEQYF. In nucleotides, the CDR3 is TGTGCCAGCAGCCAAGGAAGCGGGGGGGCCTACGAGCAGTACTTC.